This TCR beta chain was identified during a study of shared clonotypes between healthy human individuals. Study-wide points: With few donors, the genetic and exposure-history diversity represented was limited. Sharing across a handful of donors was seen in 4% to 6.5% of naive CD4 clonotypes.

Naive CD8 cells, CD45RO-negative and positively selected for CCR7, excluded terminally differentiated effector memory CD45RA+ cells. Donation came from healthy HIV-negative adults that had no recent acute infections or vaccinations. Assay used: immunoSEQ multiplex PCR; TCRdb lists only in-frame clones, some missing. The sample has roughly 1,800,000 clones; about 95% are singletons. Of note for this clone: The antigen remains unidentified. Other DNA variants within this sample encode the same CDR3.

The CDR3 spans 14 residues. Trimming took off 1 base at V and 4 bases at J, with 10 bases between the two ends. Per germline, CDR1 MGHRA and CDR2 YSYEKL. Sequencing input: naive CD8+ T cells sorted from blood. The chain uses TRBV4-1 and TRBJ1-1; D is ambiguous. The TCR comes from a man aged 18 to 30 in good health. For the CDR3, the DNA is TGCGCCAGCAGCCAAGGGACCTTTTCCACTGAAGCTTTCTTT. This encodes CASSQGTFSTEAFF.